This T cell receptor (beta chain) came from a study of shared clonotypes between healthy human individuals (dated by TCRdb to 2018 to 2020). Turning to the overall study: A few men and two women, aged 18 to 49 years, made up the cohort. Per donor, leukapheresis produced somewhere between about 0.94 and 9 billion PBMCs. For each donor, three plates each were used for CD4 naive and CD4 memory, two plates were used for CD8 naive, and one plate was used for CD8 memory. Blood TCR repertoires of 5 or 6 healthy adults were deeply sequenced to estimate repertoire size and the extent of clonotype sharing between individuals. To increase sequencing depth and limit assay-specific biases, different laboratories used diverse techniques to prepare libraries and sequence TCR repertoires.

V drops 6 bases and J drops 3 bases, leaving 8 bases in between. CDR1 and CDR2, per the germline V gene, are SNHLY and FYNNEI. Measured from the cysteine to the phenylalanine, the CDR3 is 12 residues long. Only CDR3 DNA is held: 36 bases, read in frame from base 1. Overall study outcomes, separate from this receptor: Because the study included a small number of donors, the genetic and exposure-history diversity represented was limited. Larger estimated clonotype richness was generally found for naive subsets than for memory subsets. Based on pairwise subsampling, the degree of clonotype sharing among donors was expected to be affected by sequencing depth. Incomplete sequencing was indicated by rarefaction of sorted-subset datasets, despite the large sequencing depth. When several donors were compared, the shared fraction of clonotypes was about 5% for naive CD4, more than 3% for naive CD8, roughly 2.5% for memory CD4, and about 0.36% for memory CD8. Compared with non-shared clonotypes, clonotypes shared by all four sorted-subset donors had higher generation probabilities. Sampling was restricted to blood, and TCR repertoires in tissues likely differ from the TCR repertoires found in blood.

As concerns this clone: This receptor's antigen is unknown. It has no much larger one-base neighbor in the sample; base qualities were not kept.

For the CD8 naive samples, CD45RO-negative cells were positively selected for CCR7, yielding a CD45RA+CCR7+ population from which TemRA cells were excluded. The donors were healthy, HIV-negative adults who had no recently reported acute infections or vaccinations. Every donor was a Caucasian adult living in Nashville, Tennessee, USA. Blood was collected by leukapheresis, and PBMCs were isolated by Ficoll-Histopaque density gradient centrifugation and then cryopreserved in liquid nitrogen vapor phase. Analytical flow cytometry was used to check the purity and quantity of every magnetically sorted T cell population. From each sorted fraction, genomic DNA was isolated and quantified by UV absorbance on a Nanodrop 2000c. TCR CDR3 regions were amplified from genomic DNA by multiplex PCR using the deep immunoSEQ assay. Extracted genomic DNA from each cell subset was distributed evenly across all wells of several immunoSEQ 96-well plates, and each plate was treated as a replicate. Each replicate PCR for sorted subsets received around 0.2 ug genomic DNA, equal to around 32,000 T cell genomes. The purified libraries were quantified using a Qubit 3.0 fluorometer, sized with a Bioanalyzer 2100, and then quantified again using the KAPA Library Quantification kit. Each immunoSEQ 96-well plate was sequenced on its own single-read 150-cycle Illumina NextSeq 550 flow cell. On the authors' methods: Because the immunoSEQ output included only junctional sequences and no quality scores, the filtering could not be the same as the filtering used for full-length reads. Sequences were annotated with PyIR, a Python wrapper for IgBLAST v1.9, using IMGT germline references to assign V/J genes and CDR3. Reads were filtered out if the reads had weak V/J assignments (E-value above 1e-6), no CDR3, stop codons, out-of-frame junctions, or ambiguous translated residues. V3J clonotypes were defined by identical inferred V gene, J gene, and CDR3 amino acid sequence. Percentage overlap between repertoires was calculated by dividing the number of shared unique clonotypes by the size of the smaller repertoire. Three approaches were used to assess repertoire richness: RTK rarefaction, the Chao1 estimator, and Recon v2.1 estimates of unobserved clonotypes. OLGA was used to compute generation probabilities for all TCRbeta clonotypes that the gDNA method yielded from a few donors. TCRdb retrieved this table from immuneACCESS and kept in-frame rearrangements only. Not all clones are present; in checked studies, unresolved V genes account for under half, and no reason is known for the remainder. V and J calls and clone size are as listed in that table; D and trimming were resolved from the DNA. The sample table records 660,000 or so clones; 96% of these occur just once. Together, the top ten hold about 0.11% of the sample.

This chain joins TRBV2 to TRBJ1-1; TRBD1 might be the D gene, on 5 matching bases. Input material: naive CD8+ T cells sorted from blood. Per the publication, the cell subset or site label means: CD45RA+CCR7+. The sequence came from a woman aged 30 to 39 in good health. The CDR3 region reads CASRRQYTEAFF. The nucleotide sequence reads as follows: TGTGCCAGCAGGCGACAGTACACTGAAGCTTTCTTT.